The entry that follows covers one TCR beta chain sequence. This entry belongs to a study of blood T cell repertoires in COVID-19. Study information: The United States, Italy and Spain were the sources of the acute and convalescent COVID-19 samples. The cDNA or gDNA used as material had been derived from T cells, B-cell-depleted T cells, or PBMCs.

Study members were between about 18 and 90 years old and lived in about two dozen US regions. Cohort 3 recovered donors had two negative PCRs, clearance, or symptom resolution. Assay used: immunoSEQ multiplex PCR; TCRdb lists only in-frame clones, some missing. The table includes over 250,000 clones, about 89% detected once. The source material was PBMCs or T cells enriched from blood (not recorded which). This TCR was recovered from a man between 40 and 49 years old who had recovered from COVID-19.

CDR3 DNA sequence: TGTGCCACCAGTACTACAGGTGGATCCTACAATGAGCAGTTCTTC. Amino acids: CATSTTGGSYNEQFF. The genes are TRBV24-1 and TRBJ2-1; a weak D match, TRBD1 (5 bases). The CDR3 length is 15 residues. V lost 6 bases and J 1 base, leaving 12 bases between the germline ends. The germline gives CDR1 KGHDR, CDR2 SFDVKD.